The 12 T cell receptor beta chains in this list originate from one sample, sequenced in a study of blood T cell repertoires in COVID-19. Assay used: immunoSEQ multiplex PCR; TCRdb lists only in-frame clones, some missing. The sample includes fewer than 400,000 clones, more than 85% seen only once; the top ten take under 3%. Source material: peripheral blood. The receptors were sampled from a human donor in a cohort sampled during active COVID-19.

This clone came up once. This sequence joins TRBV11-2 and TRBJ2-1; the match to TRBD2 covers 10 bases. V lost 0 bases to trimming and J lost 9 bases; unmatched junction nucleotides: 8. The CDR3 consists of 16 residues. CDR1 is SGHAT, CDR2 FQNNGV, per germline. The CDR3 DNA sequence: TGTGCCAGCAGCTTAGACCGGAGCGGGGGGGCGGGTGAGCAGTTCTTC. Protein product: CASSLDRSGGAGEQFF.

The V and J genes are TRBV6-5 and TRBJ2-5; D may be TRBD2 (6 bases). CDR1 MNHEY and CDR2 SVGAGI come from the germline V gene. The CDR3 has 13 amino acids. Trimming removed 6 bases from V and 4 bases from J, with 12 bases in between. CDR3 region: CASRLQGLETQYF. CDR3 bases: TGTGCCAGCAGGCTGCAGGGACTAGAGACCCAGTACTTC.

V and J are TRBV5-8 and TRBJ2-3; D might be TRBD1 (6 bases). V gave up 0 bases and J gave up 2 bases, with 10 bases separating them. Germline V gene lookup returns CDR1 SGHTS and CDR2 YDEGEE. This CDR3 spans 15 amino acids. As DNA, the CDR3 is TGTGCCAGCAGCTTGGTAGGGACAAACACAGATACGCAGTATTTT. Encoded protein: CASSLVGTNTDTQYF.

This rearrangement joins TRBV7-9 to TRBJ1-2; 7 nucleotides line up with TRBD1. CDR1 SEHNR and CDR2 FQNEAQ come from the germline V gene (reference sequence). The length of the CDR3 is 14 residues. With V trimmed by 2 bases and J by 2 bases, 2 bases remained unmatched. The CDR3 sequence: CASSLQQGNYGYTF. The CDR3 DNA is TGTGCCAGCAGCTTACAACAGGGGAACTATGGCTACACCTTC. Combining the CDR3 with reference TRBV7-9 and TRBJ1-2 gives the whole variable domain DTGVSQNPRHKITKRGQNVTFRCDPISEHNRLYWYRQTLGQGPEFLTYFQNEAQLEKSRLLSDRFSAERPKGSFSTLEIQRTEQGDSAMYLCASSLQQGNYGYTFGSGTRLTVV.

The gene calls are TRBV5-1 and TRBJ2-7, with D possibly being TRBD1 (6 bases). This CDR3 spans 15 amino acids. V shed 2 bases and J shed 1 base, with 13 bases lying between them. The germline V gene has CDR1 SGHRS and CDR2 YFSETQ. CDR3 in amino acids: CASSLGQPPSYEQYF. CDR3 sequence (DNA): TGCGCCAGCAGCTTAGGACAGCCTCCTTCCTACGAGCAGTACTTC.

This clone was detected once. V usage is TRBV29-1 and J usage is TRBJ2-4; 10 bases map to TRBD1. V gave up 4 bases and J gave up 12 bases; unmatched junction bases: 9. CDR1 SQVTM and CDR2 ANQGSEA come from the germline V gene. This CDR3 is 13 amino acids long. The CDR3 DNA reads as TGCAGCGTTGCCCGGGACAGGGGAAACGGTCAGTACTTC. Translated, it gives CSVARDRGNGQYF.

This clone came up once. The CDR3 DNA sequence: TGCGCCAGCAGCAACTCCGGGGGAACGGGAGAAAAACTGTTTTTT. Translated: CASSNSGGTGEKLFF. The V and J genes are TRBV5-1 and TRBJ1-4; D is possibly TRBD1 (5 bases). The CDR3 has 15 residues. V was pared by 4 bases and J by 8 bases, with 18 bases between. Germline V CDR1 and CDR2: SGHRS, YFSETQ.

This clone was found once. The CDR3 reads CASSPSGITYNEQFF. CDR3 bases: TGTGCCAGCAGTCCTAGCGGGATCACATACAATGAGCAGTTCTTC. The chain recombines TRBV6-5 with TRBJ2-1; 9 nucleotides match TRBD2. Trimming took 5 bases from V and 4 from J; bases not matched to a gene: 6. Germline CDR1 and CDR2: MNHEY and SVGAGI. This CDR3 has 15 amino acids.

The V call is TRBV7-2, the J call TRBJ2-1; TRBD2 matches at 12 bases. CDR3 length equals 15 residues. The V gene's germline CDR1 is SGHTA and CDR2 FQGNSA. V lost 4 bases to trimming and J lost 8 bases; unmatched junction nucleotides: 6. The CDR3 is CASSYSSGRVDEQFF. The CDR3 nucleotides are TGTGCCAGCAGCTACTCTAGCGGGAGGGTCGATGAGCAGTTCTTC. Using reference TRBV7-2 and TRBJ2-1 for the parts outside the CDR3, the full variable domain is GAGVSQSPSNKVTEKGKDVELRCDPISGHTALYWYRQSLGQGLEFLIYFQGNSAPDKSGLPSDRFSAERTGGSVSTLTIQRTQQEDSAVYLCASSYSSGRVDEQFFGPGTRLTVL.

V usage is TRBV15 and J usage is TRBJ2-1; D might be TRBD2 (5 bases). Germline CDR1 and CDR2: LNHNV and YYDKDF (reference sequence). This CDR3 is 11 amino acids long. V lost 4 bases and J lost 12, with 10 bases in between. The chain's CDR3 is CATSTRLRQFF. For the CDR3, the DNA is TGTGCCACCAGCACCAGACTACGGCAGTTCTTC.

The rearrangement links TRBV11-3 to TRBJ2-1; weak D call: TRBD1 (6 bases). The ends were cut back, 0 bases at V and 10 bases at J, with 10 bases in the middle. The V gene's germline CDR1 is SGHNT and CDR2 YENEEA. This CDR3 contains 13 residues. The CDR3 reads CASSLESGAEQFF. CDR3 coding DNA: TGTGCCAGCAGCTTAGAATCAGGGGCCGAGCAGTTCTTC.

The chain links TRBV14 to TRBJ2-1; possibly TRBD2 for D (5 bases). This CDR3 is built from 13 residues. CDR1 and CDR2 from the germline V gene are SGHDN and FVKESK. Trimming pared 3 bases from V and 10 bases from J, leaving 13 bases between. The CDR3 DNA sequence: TGTGCCAGCAGCCAGTGGACTCGTTGGGAGCAGTTCTTC. Protein sequence: CASSQWTRWEQFF.